Described below is a single TCR beta chain sequence and its context. This entry is derived from a study of CXCR3-negative and CXCR3-positive naive CD8 T cells. CDR1 and CDR2 (germline): MDHEN, SYDVKM. The CDR3 totals 15 residues. Via 5' RACE with UMI labels, TRB cDNA libraries were prepared. TCRdb re-called the 5' RACE reads, yielding one record per CDR3 amino acid sequence without DNA. The table lists 60,000 or so distinct CDR3 sequences. The sample consisted of memory CD8+ T cells from blood. The chain combines TRBV28 with TRBJ2-1; without DNA, the TCRdb call of TRBD2 cannot be checked. This receptor was identified in a human donor in good health. Some clones in this sample may be carry-over from other donors' samples. CDR3 protein: CASSYGLAVYNEQFF.